This is a list of T cell receptor beta chains from one sample in a study of T cells after posttransplantation cyclophosphamide. Method: immunoSEQ multiplex PCR; TCRdb's copy keeps in-frame clones and lacks some. The sample contains some 43,000 clones, none of them singletons. Material for sequencing was PBMCs. These receptors were obtained from a middle-aged man in good health, CMV-negative, and a related stem cell transplant donor. CDR3s include the opening cysteine and the closing phenylalanine or tryptophan. Fields, in order: V gene, J gene, D gene, CDR3 length, CDR3 protein. D genes are given only for firm matches.

>TRBV6-6|TRBJ1-1|.|13
CASTETGNTEAFF
>TRBV7-3|TRBJ2-1|TRBD2|12
CASSASGTSQFF
>TRBV2|TRBJ2-5|.|15
CASKRGVTPRETQYF
>TRBV10-1|TRBJ2-5|.|14
CASSDTGVKETQYF
>TRBV19|TRBJ2-7|.|13
CASSRTALYEQYF
>TRBV27|TRBJ1-6|.|15
CASSFAGLNNSPLHF
>TRBV28|TRBJ1-2|.|13
CASTNQGFRGYTF
>TRBV28|TRBJ1-1|TRBD1|16
CASRTGGKGKNTEAFF
>TRBV7-2|TRBJ1-2|.|12
CASSLAEGGYTF
>TRBV30|TRBJ2-1|.|13
CAWREALYNEQFF
>TRBV6-6|TRBJ2-7|.|12
CASSSRVYEQYF
>TRBV4-2|TRBJ1-5|.|16
CASSQVGGSSNQPQHF
>TRBV5-1|.|TRBD1|16
CASSPTGTVLSYEQYF
>TRBV11-2|TRBJ2-1|.|17
CASNFPLGGLYNNEQFF
>TRBV28|.|.|13
CASRRTANYEQYF
>TRBV7-9|TRBJ2-7|TRBD1|12
CASSLTDRGLSF
>TRBV29-1|TRBJ2-1|.|9
CSVELEQFF
>TRBV4-3|TRBJ1-2|TRBD1|16
CASSQRDRGDSGGYTF
>TRBV7-9|TRBJ1-3|.|13
CASSLLSGNTIYF
>TRBV7-3|TRBJ2-5|.|15
CASSSIGTSEETQYF
>TRBV6-6|TRBJ2-3|TRBD1|16
CASSTRDRVGTDTQYF
>TRBV5-5|TRBJ1-5|.|16
CASSRNMNSNNQPQHF
>TRBV5-1|.|.|14
CASSFISDSYEQYF
>TRBV7-9|TRBJ2-2|TRBD1|15
CASEGQGKATGELFF
>TRBV25-1|TRBJ1-4|TRBD1|14
CASSETGGNEKLFF
>TRBV7-3|TRBJ1-1|.|13
CASSFSENTEAFF
>TRBV11-2|TRBJ2-5|.|18
CASSLVTVTGVYQETQYF
>TRBV6-1|TRBJ1-4|.|16
CASSARAGLINEKLFF
>TRBV19|TRBJ2-1|TRBD2|15
CASSIPLAGHNEQFF
>TRBV19|TRBJ2-7|TRBD1|15
CASSDPGQGAYEQYF
>TRBV28|TRBJ1-1|TRBD1|15
CASSSTGAENTEAFF
>TRBV28|TRBJ2-3|.|15
CASSPGAGDTDTQYF
>TRBV29-1|TRBJ1-1|.|12
CSVGREGTEAFF
>TRBV28|TRBJ1-5|.|12
CASSERYQPQHF
>TRBV19|TRBJ2-1|TRBD2|15
CASSIGTSGYNEQFF
>TRBV7-8|TRBJ2-1|.|14
CASSFQDTRDEQFF
>TRBV7-2|TRBJ2-2|.|16
CASSLDSNQGTGELFF
>TRBV13|TRBJ2-5|.|14
CASSLAREQETQYF
>TRBV4-3|TRBJ2-3|.|14
CASSQVLGRDTQYF
>TRBV6-1|TRBJ2-5|.|15
CASSGGAGGQETQYF
>TRBV10-2|TRBJ2-1|TRBD2|16
CASSDPTSGRYNEQFF
>TRBV28|TRBJ2-5|TRBD1|15
CASSLIGTGEETQYF